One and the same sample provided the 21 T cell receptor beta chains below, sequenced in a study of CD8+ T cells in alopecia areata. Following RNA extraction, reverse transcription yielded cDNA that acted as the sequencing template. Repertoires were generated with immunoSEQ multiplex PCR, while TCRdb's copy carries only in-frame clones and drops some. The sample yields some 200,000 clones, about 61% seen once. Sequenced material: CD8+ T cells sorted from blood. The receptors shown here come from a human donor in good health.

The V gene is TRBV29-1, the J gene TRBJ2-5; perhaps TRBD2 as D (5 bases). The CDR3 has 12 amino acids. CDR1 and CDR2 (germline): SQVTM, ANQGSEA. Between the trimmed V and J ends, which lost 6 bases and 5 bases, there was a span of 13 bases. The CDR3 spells CSVEPLEETQYF. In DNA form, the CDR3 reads TGCAGCGTCGAGCCACTAGAGGAGACCCAGTACTTC. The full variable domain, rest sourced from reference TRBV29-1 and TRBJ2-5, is SAVISQKPSRDICQRGTSLTIQCQVDSQVTMMFWYRQQPGQSLTLIATANQGSEATYESGFVIDKFPISRPNLTFSTLTVSNMSPEDSSIYLCSVEPLEETQYFGPGTRLLVL.

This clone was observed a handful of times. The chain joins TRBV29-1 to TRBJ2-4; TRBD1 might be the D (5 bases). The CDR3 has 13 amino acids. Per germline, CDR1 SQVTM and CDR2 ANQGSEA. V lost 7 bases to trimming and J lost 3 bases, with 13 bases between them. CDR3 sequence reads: CSAGAINKNIQYF. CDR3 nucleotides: TGCAGCGCTGGGGCCATTAACAAAAACATTCAGTACTTC.

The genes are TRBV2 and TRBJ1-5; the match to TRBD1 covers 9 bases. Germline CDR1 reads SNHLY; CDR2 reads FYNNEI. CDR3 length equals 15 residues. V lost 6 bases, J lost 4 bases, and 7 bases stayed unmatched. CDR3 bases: TGTGCCAGCAGAGTGGACAGGGGAAATAATCAGCCCCAGCATTTT. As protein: CASRVDRGNNQPQHF.

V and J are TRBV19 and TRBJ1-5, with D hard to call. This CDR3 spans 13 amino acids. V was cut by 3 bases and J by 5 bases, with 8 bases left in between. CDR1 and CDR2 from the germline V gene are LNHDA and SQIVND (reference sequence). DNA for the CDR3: TGTGCCAGTAGTATGTCAGGCCATCAGCCCCAGCATTTT. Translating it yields CASSMSGHQPQHF.

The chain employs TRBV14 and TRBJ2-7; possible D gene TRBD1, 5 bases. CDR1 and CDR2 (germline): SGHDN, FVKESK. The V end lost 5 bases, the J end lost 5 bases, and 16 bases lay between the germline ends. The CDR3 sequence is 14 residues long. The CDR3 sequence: CASSKGPGRHEQYF. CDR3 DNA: TGTGCCAGCAGCAAGGGGCCAGGGCGGCACGAGCAGTACTTC.

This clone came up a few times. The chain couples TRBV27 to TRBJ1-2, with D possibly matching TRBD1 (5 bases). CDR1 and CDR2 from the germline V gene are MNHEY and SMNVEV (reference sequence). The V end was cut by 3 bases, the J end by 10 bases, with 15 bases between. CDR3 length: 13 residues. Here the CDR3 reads CASSLGQIGVYTF. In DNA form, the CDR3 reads TGTGCCAGCAGTTTGGGGCAGATCGGGGTCTACACCTTC.

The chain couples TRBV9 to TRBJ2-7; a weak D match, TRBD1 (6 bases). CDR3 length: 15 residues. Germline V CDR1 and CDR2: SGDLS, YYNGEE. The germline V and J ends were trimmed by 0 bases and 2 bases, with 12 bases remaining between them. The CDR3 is CASSVEDSPTYEQYF. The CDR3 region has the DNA TGTGCCAGCAGCGTAGAGGACAGCCCCACCTACGAGCAGTACTTC.

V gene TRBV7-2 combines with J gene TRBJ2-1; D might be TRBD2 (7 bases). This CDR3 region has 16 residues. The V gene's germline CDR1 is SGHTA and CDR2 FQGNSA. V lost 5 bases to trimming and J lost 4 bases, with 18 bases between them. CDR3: CASSHGGGSPYNEQFF. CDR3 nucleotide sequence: TGTGCCAGCAGCCACGGCGGGGGCTCACCTTACAATGAGCAGTTCTTC.

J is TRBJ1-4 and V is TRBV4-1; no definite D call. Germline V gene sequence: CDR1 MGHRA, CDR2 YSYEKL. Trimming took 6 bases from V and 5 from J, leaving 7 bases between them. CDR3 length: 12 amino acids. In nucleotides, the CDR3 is TGCGCCAGCAGGTCGGGGAATGAAAAACTGTTTTTT. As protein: CASRSGNEKLFF.

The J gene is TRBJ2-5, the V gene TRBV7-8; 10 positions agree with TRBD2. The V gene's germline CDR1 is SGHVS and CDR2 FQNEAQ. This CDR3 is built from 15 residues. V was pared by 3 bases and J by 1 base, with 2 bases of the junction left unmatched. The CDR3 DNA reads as TGTGCCAGCAGCTTCGAGCGGGGGGGCCAAGAGACCCAGTACTTC. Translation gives CASSFERGGQETQYF.

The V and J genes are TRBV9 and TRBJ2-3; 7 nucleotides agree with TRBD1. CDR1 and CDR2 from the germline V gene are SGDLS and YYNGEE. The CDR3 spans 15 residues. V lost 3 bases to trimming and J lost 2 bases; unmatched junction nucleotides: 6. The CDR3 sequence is CASSASGTATDTQYF. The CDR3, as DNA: TGTGCCAGCAGCGCGTCCGGGACAGCCACAGATACGCAGTATTTT.

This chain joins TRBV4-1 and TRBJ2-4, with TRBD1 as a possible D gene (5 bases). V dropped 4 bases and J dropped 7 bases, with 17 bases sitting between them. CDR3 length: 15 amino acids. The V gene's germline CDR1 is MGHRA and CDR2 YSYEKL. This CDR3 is CASSPSGRVGNIQYF. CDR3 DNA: TGCGCCAGCAGCCCATCGGGCAGGGTAGGGAACATTCAGTACTTC.

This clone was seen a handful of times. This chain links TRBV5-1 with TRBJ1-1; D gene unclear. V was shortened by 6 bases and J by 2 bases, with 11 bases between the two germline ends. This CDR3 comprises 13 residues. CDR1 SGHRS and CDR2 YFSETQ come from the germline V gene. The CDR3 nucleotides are TGCGCCAGCACCCGGACGGACAACACTGAAGCTTTCTTT. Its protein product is CASTRTDNTEAFF.

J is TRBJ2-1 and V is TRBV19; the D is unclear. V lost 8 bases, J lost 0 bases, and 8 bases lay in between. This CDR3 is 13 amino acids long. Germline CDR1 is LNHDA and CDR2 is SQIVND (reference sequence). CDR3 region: CASGRNSYNEQFF. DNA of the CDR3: TGTGCCAGTGGCCGTAACTCCTACAATGAGCAGTTCTTC. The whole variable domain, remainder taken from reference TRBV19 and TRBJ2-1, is DGGITQSPKYLFRKEGQNVTLSCEQNLNHDAMYWYRQDPGQGLRLIYYSQIVNDFQKGDIAEGYSVSREKKESFPLTVTSAQKNPTAFYLCASGRNSYNEQFFGPGTRLTVL.

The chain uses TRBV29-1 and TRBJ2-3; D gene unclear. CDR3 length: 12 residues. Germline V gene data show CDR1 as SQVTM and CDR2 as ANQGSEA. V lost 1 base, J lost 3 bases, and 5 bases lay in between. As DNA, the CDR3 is TGCAGCGTTGAAGGTCGGACAGATACGCAGTATTTT. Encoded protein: CSVEGRTDTQYF.

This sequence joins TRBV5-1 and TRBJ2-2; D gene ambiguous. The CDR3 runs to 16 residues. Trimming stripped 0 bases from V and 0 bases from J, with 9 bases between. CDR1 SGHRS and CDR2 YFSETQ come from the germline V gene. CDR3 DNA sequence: TGCGCCAGCAGCTTGGAGGCGGTTCCGAACACCGGGGAGCTGTTTTTT. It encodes CASSLEAVPNTGELFF.

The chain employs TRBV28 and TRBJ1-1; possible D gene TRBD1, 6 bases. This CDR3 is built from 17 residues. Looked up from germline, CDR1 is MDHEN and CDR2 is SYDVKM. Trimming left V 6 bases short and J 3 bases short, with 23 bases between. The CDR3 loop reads CASSRLGAGVVDTEAFF. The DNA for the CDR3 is TGTGCCAGCAGCCGCCTCGGGGCAGGGGTAGTGGACACTGAAGCTTTCTTT.

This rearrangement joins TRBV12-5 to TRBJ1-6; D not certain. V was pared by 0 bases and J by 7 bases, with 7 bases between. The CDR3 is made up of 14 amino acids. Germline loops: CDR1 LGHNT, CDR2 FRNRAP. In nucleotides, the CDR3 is TGTGCTAGTGGTTTGGTAAGAAGGAATTCACCCCTCCACTTT. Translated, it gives CASGLVRRNSPLHF.

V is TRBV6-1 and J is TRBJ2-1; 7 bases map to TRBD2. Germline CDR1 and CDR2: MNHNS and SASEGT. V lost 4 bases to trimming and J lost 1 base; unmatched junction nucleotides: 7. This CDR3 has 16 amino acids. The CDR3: CASSVGVAGSYNEQFF. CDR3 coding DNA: TGTGCCAGCAGTGTTGGGGTAGCGGGTTCCTACAATGAGCAGTTCTTC.

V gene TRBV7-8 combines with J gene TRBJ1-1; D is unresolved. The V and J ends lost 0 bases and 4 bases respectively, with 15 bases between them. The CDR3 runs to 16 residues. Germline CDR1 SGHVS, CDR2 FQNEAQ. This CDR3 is CASSLARRQRSTEAFF. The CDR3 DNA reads TGTGCCAGCAGCTTAGCGAGGAGGCAGAGGAGCACTGAAGCTTTCTTT.

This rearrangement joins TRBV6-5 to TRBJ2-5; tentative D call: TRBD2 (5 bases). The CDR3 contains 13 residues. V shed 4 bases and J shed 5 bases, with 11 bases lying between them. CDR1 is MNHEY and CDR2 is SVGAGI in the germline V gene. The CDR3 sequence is CASSFGGRETQYF. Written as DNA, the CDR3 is TGTGCCAGCAGTTTCGGAGGACGCGAGACCCAGTACTTC.